The following is a TCR beta chain sequence with its context. The antigen this receptor binds is unknown. Base qualities are not at hand, and no much larger clone is one base apart. These data belong to a study of CD8 T cell repertoires and HIV-1 epitope variants (dated by TCRdb to 2019 to 2021). Some background on the complete study: In separate culture wells, T cells were stimulated with each of twenty-five peptides that represented autologous and known Gag and Nef epitope variants. Among the control conditions were a peptide pool of CMV, EBV and flu, the Ebola AY9 epitope serving as a negative control, and a well with no peptide. For approximately 11 days the cultures were kept in IMDM with gentamicin, and on days 3 and 7 half of the media was changed with IL-2, IL-7 and IL-15 added. A total of some 84 T cell cultures were run, with each culture condition done in triplicate except for one peptide, which was done in duplicate. T cells were enriched using the EasySep Human T Cell Enrichment Kit and were co-cultured with equal numbers of autologous T cell-negative cells serving as antigen-presenting cells. An aliquot of 1M T cells was set aside as an uncultured baseline condition, separate from the 70 to 90 T cell cultures. The epitopes tested were three Gag epitope families plus Nef HW9 and YT9.

Points the paper makes about the study in general: Roughly five clonotypes recognized the Nef KF9 family and one clonotype recognized the HW9 family, while no responses to the TAALDMSHF plasma variant were seen. The assay identified only TCR beta chains and indicated proliferation in response to antigen, without indicating T cell function or cytokine profile. The study identified eight to ten antigen-specific TCR beta clonotypes, roughly 6 of which appeared to be cross-reactive for autologous or known escape epitope variants.

The EasySep Human CD8+ T Cell Enrichment Kit was used on day 10 to isolate CD8+ T cells from every culture. Sequencing of TCR beta CDR3 regions was performed at survey depth on the immunoSEQ platform. The QIAamp DNA micro kit was used to extract genomic DNA from every cultured and uncultured CD8+ T cell population. In the paper's pipeline: Any sample with under 5,000 productive reads was excluded, and this exclusion removed about 7% of the 75 cultures stimulated with HIV peptides. A MANAFEST web app trimmed sequences to CDR3 and removed nonproductive sequences, CDR3s under 5 amino acids, and those not starting C or ending F/W. To count as antigen-specific, a clonotype had to be expanded in at least 2 of 3 replicates compared with the no-peptide control at FDR 0.01, and only within one epitope family. In addition, a specific clonotype needed a frequency at least fivefold higher than in wells stimulated with peptides from other epitope families. TCRdb stores this immuneACCESS table with in-frame sequences only. Part of the clones is absent; in the studies checked, under half of the shortfall reflects unresolved V genes, and no reason is known for the rest. V, J and clone size derive from that table, while D and trimming were established from the DNA sequence. Here the sample has some 5,700 clones; about 71% occur a single time. Around 40% of the sample rests with the top ten.

The germline V gene (reference sequence) sets CDR1 to LNHDA and CDR2 to SQIVND. Germline trimming: 9 bases from V, 3 bases from J; junction bases outside gene matches: 5. The CDR3, cysteine through phenylalanine, is 14 amino acids long. Of all the DNA, just the CDR3 is kept, 42 bases in frame from base 1. The sequenced sample consisted of cultured CD8+ T cells derived from PBMCs. Here the chain combines TRBV19 and TRBJ2-1, with TRBD1 matching 10 junction bases. The receptor's source is a male donor with HIV. The sequenced DNA is TGTGCCAGCTTGGACAGGGGGAACTACAATGAGCAGTTCTTC. The resulting protein is CASLDRGNYNEQFF.